This T cell receptor beta chain was identified during a study of blood T cell repertoires in COVID-19. Study in general: Samples representing acute and convalescent COVID-19 were sourced from the United States, Italy and Spain. Sample material is recorded as cDNA or gDNA derived from T cells, B-cell-depleted T cells, or PBMCs.

Trimming cost V 4 bases and J 1 base, with 7 bases left between them. Germline loops: CDR1 SGHDN, CDR2 FVKESK. CDR3 length: 13 amino acids. In the original workflow: Amplified reference gene primers provided the basis for estimating nucleated cell counts. Profiling relied on immunoSEQ multiplex PCR, and the TCRdb table lists in-frame clones only, not all of them. That table furnishes V, J and clone size, whereas the DNA furnished D and trimming. The sample lists over 75,000 clones, approximately 82% seen once, with about 10% in the top ten. This receptor was obtained from a man aged 65 to 85 with acute or convalescent COVID-19. The chain couples TRBV14 to TRBJ1-1, with unresolved D. What was sequenced was peripheral blood. CDR3 sequence: CASSLGWNTEAFF. Here the CDR3 DNA reads TGTGCCAGCAGCCTCGGGTGGAACACTGAAGCTTTCTTT. Together with reference TRBV14 and TRBJ1-1, the CDR3 gives the full variable domain: EAGVTQFPSHSVIEKGQTVTLRCDPISGHDNLYWYRRVMGKEIKFLLHFVKESKQDESGMPNNRFLAERTGGTYSTLKVQPAELEDSGVYFCASSLGWNTEAFFGQGTRLTVV.